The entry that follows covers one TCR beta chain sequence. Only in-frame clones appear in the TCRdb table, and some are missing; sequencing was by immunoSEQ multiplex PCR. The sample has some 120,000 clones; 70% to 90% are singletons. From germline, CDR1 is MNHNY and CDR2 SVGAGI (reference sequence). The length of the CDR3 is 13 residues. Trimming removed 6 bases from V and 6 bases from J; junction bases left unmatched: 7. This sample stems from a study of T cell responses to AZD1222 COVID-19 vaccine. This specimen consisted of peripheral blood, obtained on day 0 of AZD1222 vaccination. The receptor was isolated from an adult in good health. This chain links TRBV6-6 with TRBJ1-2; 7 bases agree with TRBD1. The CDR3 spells CASSFDRVNGYTF. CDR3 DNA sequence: TGTGCCAGCAGCTTTGACAGGGTGAATGGCTACACCTTC.